These 14 T cell receptor beta chains share one sample of origin, sequenced in a study of vaccination and CD4 T cells after COVID-19. These receptors are not linked to any known antigen. The treatment here: roughly nine-day PBMC culture with coronavirus spike peptide pools or control peptides (ViraFEST assay). The Oncomine TCR Beta short-read assay was applied to DNA of cultured CD4+ T cells. TCRdb fed the PCR reads into MiXCR, producing one record per CDR3 protein. Among over 10,000 distinct CDR3 sequences listed, over 35% were seen once. This specimen was CD4+ T cells from blood, cultured in vitro, taken after SARS-CoV-2 vaccination. Receptors originate from a human donor who had recovered from COVID-19.

This clonotype was observed a handful of times. V gene TRBV7-2 combines with J gene TRBJ2-1; 10 nucleotides line up with TRBD2. V lost 6 bases to trimming and J lost 4 bases; unmatched junction nucleotides: 6. The CDR3 runs 15 residues. Germline CDR1 SGHTA, CDR2 FQGNSA. CDR3 sequence (DNA): TGTGCCAGCAGTCCTTCTAGCGGGAGTTACAATGAGCAGTTCTTC. Translated: CASSPSSGSYNEQFF. Combining the CDR3 with reference TRBV7-2 and TRBJ2-1 gives the whole variable domain GAGVSQSPSNKVTEKGKDVELRCDPISGHTALYWYRQSLGQGLEFLIYFQGNSAPDKSGLPSDRFSAERTGGSVSTLTIQRTQQEDSAVYLCASSPSSGSYNEQFFGPGTRLTVL.

The CDR3 protein is CASSHRTSGYNEQFF. The CDR3 DNA reads TGTGCCAGCAGCCACCGGACTAGCGGGTACAATGAGCAGTTCTTC. The chain is built from TRBV6-2 or TRBV6-3 and TRBJ2-1; 11 nucleotides align to TRBD2. Germline CDR1 reads MNHEY; CDR2 reads SVGEGT. Unmatched junction bases numbered 5, after V lost 6 bases and J lost 4 bases. The CDR3 sequence is 15 residues long.

This clonotype came up a few times. The chain has TRBV2 and TRBJ1-1; D is unresolved. V lost 6 bases to trimming and J lost 0 bases, with 11 bases between them. Germline V lookup: CDR1 SNHLY, CDR2 FYNNEI. The CDR3 consists of 14 residues. The CDR3 DNA reads TGTGCCAGCAGCCAGTTGTACATGAACACTGAAGCTTTCTTT. Its protein product is CASSQLYMNTEAFF.

CDR3 DNA: TGTGCCAGCAGTGTAGGTAGCGGGAGTTCAGAGACCCAGTACTTC. This translates into CASSVGSGSSETQYF. The genes are TRBV2 and TRBJ2-5; 9 bases are a match to TRBD2. CDR1 is SNHLY and CDR2 is FYNNEI in the germline V gene. Trimming cost V 4 bases and J 4 bases; bases outside gene matches: 7. The CDR3 length is 15 residues.

V gene TRBV7-9 combines with J gene TRBJ2-6; 7 bases map to TRBD1. J was trimmed by 0 bases and V by 5 bases; bases with no gene match: 4. The CDR3 contains 16 residues. The germline V gene has CDR1 SEHNR and CDR2 FQNEAQ (reference sequence). CDR3: CASSKTGVSGANVLTF. CDR3 nucleotide sequence: TGTGCCAGCAGCAAAACAGGGGTCTCTGGGGCCAACGTCCTGACTTTC.

In the case of this clonotype: The junction shows a germline mismatch at one end, possibly a read error. The chain recombines TRBV7-6 with TRBJ2-5; D possibly corresponds to TRBD2 (5 bases). The length of the CDR3 is 13 residues. CDR1 is SGHVS and CDR2 is FNYEAQ in the germline V gene. The CDR3 loop is CASSPGNAETQYF. The CDR3 DNA follows: TGTGCTAGCAGCCCCGGGAACGCCGAGACCCAGTACTTC.

This clonotype was counted between two and nine times. V is TRBV10-3 and J is TRBJ2-3; no definite D call. This CDR3 has 14 residues. V lost 6 bases, J lost 3 bases, and 13 bases lay in between. The germline CDR1 and CDR2 sequences are ENHRY and SYGVKD. In nucleotides, the CDR3 is TGTGCCATCAGGCCCCAACTTGGAACAGATACGCAGTATTTT. Protein sequence: CAIRPQLGTDTQYF.

The chain joins TRBV25-1 to TRBJ2-2, with D uncertain. Per the germline V gene, CDR1 is MGHDK and CDR2 is SYGVNS. The CDR3 extends over 14 amino acids. V was shortened by 2 bases and J by 3 bases, with 7 bases between the two germline ends. The CDR3 spells CASSEGRDTGELFF. Here the CDR3 DNA reads TGTGCCAGCAGTGAAGGCCGGGACACCGGGGAGCTGTTTTTT.

This clonotype was detected once. The V call is TRBV7-6, the J call TRBJ2-3, with 11 positions matching TRBD2. The V segment lost 1 base and the J segment 2 bases; nucleotides outside the gene matches: 8. The CDR3 is 18 residues long. CDR1 and CDR2 from the germline V gene are SGHVS and FNYEAQ. The CDR3 nucleotides are TGTGCCAGCAGCTTAGTTTATCCTAGCGGGAGGTCCACAGATACGCAGTATTTT. Translated: CASSLVYPSGRSTDTQYF.

The J gene is TRBJ1-4, the V gene TRBV10-2; no firm D call. The CDR3 has 13 amino acids. V lost 0 bases and J lost 6, with 5 bases in between. Germline V gene sequence: CDR1 WSHSY, CDR2 SAAADI. In DNA form, the CDR3 reads TGCGCCAGCAGTGAGTCTGTTGATGAAAAACTGTTTTTT. Its translation: CASSESVDEKLFF.

The J gene is TRBJ1-4, the V gene TRBV2; 7 bases match TRBD1. V shed 4 bases and J 5 bases; nucleotides not matched to a gene: 4. Germline V gene data show CDR1 as SNHLY and CDR2 as FYNNEI. This CDR3 comprises 14 residues. The CDR3 is CASSVGQANEKLFF. In DNA, the CDR3 is TGTGCCAGCAGTGTAGGACAGGCGAATGAAAAACTGTTTTTT. Based on the CDR3 plus reference TRBV2 and TRBJ1-4, the full variable domain is EPEVTQTPSHQVTQMGQEVILRCVPISNHLYFYWYRQILGQKVEFLVSFYNNEISEKSEIFDDQFSVERPDGSNFTLKIRSTKLEDSAMYFCASSVGQANEKLFFGSGTQLSVL.

This rearrangement joins TRBV6-1 to TRBJ1-4, with TRBD1 as a possible D gene (6 bases). The CDR3 is made up of 14 amino acids. Trimming took off 6 bases at V and 7 bases at J, with 15 bases between the two ends. CDR1 and CDR2 (germline): MNHNS, SASEGT. CDR3 sequence (DNA): TGTGCCAGCAGGACAGGTGCCGCGGGTGAAAAACTGTTTTTT. Protein: CASRTGAAGEKLFF.

J is TRBJ2-7 and V is TRBV7-2; possibly TRBD1 for D (6 bases). The germline V gene has CDR1 SGHTA and CDR2 FQGNSA. The CDR3 has 14 residues. Between the trimmed V and J ends, which lost 4 bases and 4 bases, there was a span of 14 bases. CDR3 amino acids: CASSSQGQGYEQYF. In DNA, the CDR3 is TGTGCCAGCAGCTCCCAGGGACAAGGGTACGAGCAGTACTTC.

V and J are TRBV29-1 and TRBJ1-4; a weak D match, TRBD1 (5 bases). Trimming removed 7 bases at V and 12 bases at J, with 21 bases between. The germline CDR1 and CDR2 sequences are SQVTM and ANQGSEA. The CDR3 runs 13 residues. CDR3 nucleotide sequence: TGCAGCGGAACCGGGACTGGGACGTCGGAACTGTTTTTT. Residues: CSGTGTGTSELFF.